This passage covers 24 T cell receptor beta chains from one sample sequenced in a study of immune cell composition in non-small cell lung cancer. The repertoire was sequenced with immunoSEQ multiplex PCR; TCRdb's copy has only in-frame clones and lacks some. The top ten clones hold over 9% of a sample with roughly 16,000 clones, around 80% of them seen once. Normal lung sampling was at least 3 cm from the tumour, as distant as possible. The same sample was also used in a study of CD4 T cells in lung cancer.

The specimen was non-adjacent lung tissue. The receptors derive from a human donor with non-small cell lung cancer.

This chain uses TRBV10-3 with TRBJ1-3; D is uncertain. V was pared by 8 bases and J by 8 bases, with 10 bases between. The V gene's germline CDR1 is ENHRY and CDR2 SYGVKD. The CDR3 contains 11 residues. CDR3 protein: CAIGPPDTIYF. Here the CDR3 DNA reads TGTGCCATCGGACCCCCGGACACCATATATTTT.

This chain links TRBV28 with TRBJ1-2; 9 bases line up with TRBD1. The V gene's germline CDR1 is MDHEN and CDR2 SYDVKM. V trimming: 8 bases; J trimming: 4 bases; junction bases outside the gene matches: 11. CDR3 length: 15 amino acids. The CDR3 is CASRSEGQGSYGYTF. In DNA, the CDR3 is TGTGCCAGCCGCTCCGAGGGACAGGGATCCTATGGCTACACCTTC.

J is TRBJ2-7 and V is TRBV19; D uncertain. From germline, CDR1 is LNHDA and CDR2 SQIVND (reference sequence). This CDR3 is 13 amino acids long. The ends were cut back, 0 bases at V and 2 bases at J, with 5 bases in the middle. The DNA for the CDR3 is TGTGCCAGTAGTATAGATGGGGCCTACGAGCAGTACTTC. Translated: CASSIDGAYEQYF.

The rearrangement uses TRBV4-3 and TRBJ1-2; TRBD1 is a possible D gene (5 bases). Germline CDR1 LGHNA, CDR2 YSLEER. The CDR3 totals 15 residues. Trimming took 3 bases from V and 4 from J, leaving 15 bases between them. CDR3 nucleotides: TGCGCCAGCAGCCAGCAAAAGACGGGACTCTATGGCTACACCTTC. This sequence encodes CASSQQKTGLYGYTF.

This chain links TRBV30 with TRBJ1-3, with D perhaps TRBD1 (5 bases). Trimming took 5 bases from V and 0 from J, leaving 14 bases between them. Germline loops: CDR1 GTSNPN, CDR2 SVGIG (reference sequence). The CDR3 loop spans 15 amino acids. CDR3 sequence: CAWGRTTTSGNTIYF. The CDR3 DNA reads TGTGCCTGGGGCAGGACAACCACCTCTGGAAACACCATATATTTT. Looking up the rest from reference TRBV30 and TRBJ1-3 gives the full variable domain: SQTIHQWPATLVQPVGSPLSLECTVEGTSNPNLYWYRQAAGRGLQLLFYSVGIGQISSEVPQNLSASRPQDRQFILSSKKLLLSDSGFYLCAWGRTTTSGNTIYFGEGSWLTVV.

The chain carries TRBV6-5 and TRBJ1-1; tentatively, D is TRBD1 (5 bases). This CDR3 has 14 amino acids. V was clipped by 0 bases and J by 1 base, with 6 bases between them. Looked up from germline, CDR1 is MNHEY and CDR2 is SVGAGI. Here the CDR3 reads CASSYSGRNTEAFF. The CDR3 bases are TGTGCCAGCAGTTACTCGGGACGGAACACTGAAGCTTTCTTT.

The V call is TRBV11-3, the J call TRBJ1-2; D is undetermined. The germline gives CDR1 SGHNT, CDR2 YENEEA. The CDR3 consists of 13 residues. V gave up 0 bases and J gave up 5 bases, with 7 bases separating them. This CDR3 is CASSLDGGYGYTF. The DNA of the CDR3 is TGTGCCAGCAGCTTAGATGGCGGATATGGCTACACCTTC.

This chain joins TRBV19 and TRBJ1-6; TRBD1 matches at 10 bases. From germline, CDR1 is LNHDA and CDR2 SQIVND (reference sequence). With 6 bases clipped from V and 7 bases from J, the junction kept 12 bases outside the gene matches. The CDR3 has 17 residues. CDR3 amino acids: CASRRSGTGAVNSPLHF. The CDR3, as DNA: TGTGCCAGTAGAAGATCCGGGACAGGGGCCGTAAATTCACCCCTCCACTTT.

Comment on this clone: This specimen includes other DNA sequences encoding the same CDR3. The rearrangement joins TRBV5-1 to TRBJ2-7; TRBD1 aligns across 7 bases. The CDR3 has 14 amino acids. The germline gives CDR1 SGHRS, CDR2 YFSETQ. Trimming cost V 3 bases and J 1 base; bases outside gene matches: 4. DNA for the CDR3: TGCGCCAGCAGCTCGGGACAGAGTTCCTACGAGCAGTACTTC. It encodes CASSSGQSSYEQYF.

The J gene is TRBJ1-3, the V gene TRBV9; no reliable D call. The CDR3 length is 14 residues. Trimming removed 1 base at V and 2 bases at J, with 7 bases between. Germline CDR1 SGDLS, CDR2 YYNGEE. The CDR3 bases are TGTGCCAGCAGCGTAACCACCCCTGGAAACACCATATATTTT. This gives the protein CASSVTTPGNTIYF.

V is TRBV5-1 and J is TRBJ1-2; unclear D gene. The CDR3 is 13 amino acids. Germline CDR1 and CDR2: SGHRS and YFSETQ. V gave up 4 bases and J gave up 3 bases, with 10 bases separating them. The CDR3 DNA reads as TGCGCCAGCAGCACCTCCTCGGACTATGGCTACACCTTC. It translates to CASSTSSDYGYTF.

J is TRBJ2-5 and V is TRBV5-4; weak D call: TRBD2 (6 bases). Trimming left V 1 base short and J 2 bases short, with 15 bases between. Germline V gives CDR1 SGHNT, CDR2 YYREEE (reference sequence). The CDR3 is made up of 16 amino acids. The CDR3 here is CASSLSAAAGQETQYF. Here the CDR3 DNA reads TGTGCCAGCAGCTTGTCGGCCGCCGCGGGGCAAGAGACCCAGTACTTC.

In this sample, this clone turned up a few times. J is TRBJ1-2 and V is TRBV21-1; the table assigns TRBD1, which was not confirmed against the DNA. TRBV21-1 counts as a pseudogene. The CDR3 is 13 residues long. CDR3 coding DNA: TGTGCCAGCAGCAAGCAGGGGGCGGATGGCTACACCTTC. It translates to CASSKQGADGYTF.

A word on this clone: One end of the junction varies from germline; a read error may be responsible. This rearrangement joins TRBV5-8 to TRBJ2-7; D might be TRBD2 (6 bases). CDR3 length: 15 residues. Germline CDR1 is SGHTS and CDR2 is YDEGEE. CDR3 in DNA: TGCGCCAGCAGCCAGAACTCCGGGACTCCCTACGAGCAGTACTTC. It specifies CASSQNSGTPYEQYF.

V usage is TRBV10-3 and J usage is TRBJ2-6; 7 nucleotides align to TRBD1. With V trimmed by 10 bases and J by 0 bases, 9 bases remained unmatched. Germline loops: CDR1 ENHRY, CDR2 SYGVKD. The CDR3 sequence is 16 residues long. CDR3 in amino acids: CATAGTVNSGANVLTF. CDR3 sequence (DNA): TGTGCCACCGCCGGGACAGTTAACTCTGGGGCCAACGTCCTGACTTTC.

V gene TRBV9 combines with J gene TRBJ2-7; D unresolved. Germline V gene lookup returns CDR1 SGDLS and CDR2 YYNGEE. The CDR3 spans 13 residues. V was trimmed by 0 bases and J by 2 bases, leaving 6 bases between them. The CDR3 loop reads CASSVGQTYEQYF. The CDR3, as DNA: TGTGCCAGCAGCGTAGGTCAGACCTACGAGCAGTACTTC.

The chain employs TRBV4-2 and TRBJ1-2, with D tentatively TRBD1 (5 bases). V lost 5 bases, J lost 6 bases, and 16 bases lay in between. The germline V gene encodes CDR1 LGHNA and CDR2 YNFKEQ. The CDR3 is made up of 14 amino acids. CDR3 loop: CASSLVLSQDGYTF. As DNA, the CDR3 is TGTGCCAGCAGCTTGGTTCTCTCACAGGATGGCTACACCTTC.

V and J are TRBV5-6 and TRBJ1-1; D is perhaps TRBD1 (5 bases). This CDR3 region has 15 residues. V shed 5 bases and J shed 4 bases, with 18 bases lying between them. In germline, CDR1 is SGHDT, CDR2 YYEEEE. This chain's CDR3 is CASRSGIRSSTEAFF. CDR3 DNA sequence: TGTGCCAGCAGGTCAGGGATTAGGTCGAGCACTGAAGCTTTCTTT.

CDR3 sequence: CASSSGLAGWETQYF. The DNA for the CDR3 is TGTGCCAGCAGCTCGGGACTAGCGGGGTGGGAGACCCAGTACTTC. The chain has TRBV7-2 and TRBJ2-5; the match to TRBD2 covers 13 bases. V dropped 4 bases and J dropped 5; count of bases not matched to a gene: 4. Germline CDR1 and CDR2: SGHTA and FQGNSA. CDR3 length: 15 residues.

This clone was observed a handful of times. At the DNA level, this CDR3 is encoded by other sequences in the same sample as well. This chain connects TRBV7-2 to TRBJ2-7; D unresolved. The germline V gene has CDR1 SGHTA and CDR2 FQGNSA. This CDR3 spans 13 amino acids. Trimming removed 3 bases from V and 2 bases from J, with 8 bases in between. The CDR3 reads CASSFRSTYEQYF. The CDR3 region has the DNA TGTGCCAGCAGCTTCCGTTCAACCTACGAGCAGTACTTC.

The rearrangement uses TRBV19 and TRBJ2-3; D is uncertain. V dropped 1 base and J dropped 8 bases, with 13 bases sitting between them. This CDR3 is 14 amino acids long. CDR1 and CDR2 (germline): LNHDA, SQIVND (reference sequence). The CDR3 here is CASSIGTELGTQYF. The CDR3 bases are TGTGCCAGTAGTATAGGCACAGAGTTGGGTACGCAGTATTTT.

The chain couples TRBV7-2 to TRBJ2-3, with TRBD2 as a possible D gene (6 bases). The CDR3 has 18 amino acids. V was pared by 1 base and J by 7 bases, with 24 bases between. Germline V lookup: CDR1 SGHTA, CDR2 FQGNSA. The CDR3, as DNA: TGTGCCAGCAGCTTAGGGGGGTTTCGCGGGGTCGCGACGAATACGCAGTATTTT. It is translated as CASSLGGFRGVATNTQYF. Full variable domain (remainder filled in from reference TRBV7-2 and TRBJ2-3): GAGVSQSPSNKVTEKGKDVELRCDPISGHTALYWYRQSLGQGLEFLIYFQGNSAPDKSGLPSDRFSAERTGGSVSTLTIQRTQQEDSAVYLCASSLGGFRGVATNTQYFGPGTRLTVL.

The V and J genes are TRBV5-1 and TRBJ1-2, with no clear D. V lost 0 bases and J 4 bases, leaving 7 bases between the germline ends. The CDR3 length is 13 residues. In germline, CDR1 is SGHRS, CDR2 YFSETQ. As DNA, the CDR3 is TGCGCCAGCAGCTTGGCAGGCCTCTATGGCTACACCTTC. This codes for CASSLAGLYGYTF.

CDR3 nucleotide sequence: TGTGCCAGCAGCTCCGACATCCAGGTTATTATGGAACCCTACGAGCAGTACTTC. It specifies CASSSDIQVIMEPYEQYF. The chain is built from TRBV7-2 and TRBJ2-7; no clear D gene. Germline values: CDR1 SGHTA, CDR2 FQGNSA. The CDR3 is made up of 18 amino acids. Trimming took off 4 bases at V and 2 bases at J, with 24 bases between the two ends.